This entry lists 21 T cell receptor beta chains sequenced from one sample in a study of cytomegalovirus exposure and HLA in healthy donors. Primers for the PCR totalled 60 Vbeta and 13 Jbeta. TCRdb keeps only in-frame clones here, not all; method: immunoSEQ multiplex PCR. Seen here are 100,000 to 150,000 clones, roughly 80% observed once, and the top ten hold over 1.2%. Sequencing was performed on PBMCs. Receptors were obtained from a female donor in good health and CMV-seronegative.

The chain carries TRBV7-2 and TRBJ1-1; D is ambiguous. Germline V lookup: CDR1 SGHTA, CDR2 FQGNSA. CDR3 length: 15 residues. V was cut by 2 bases and J by 0 bases, with 10 bases left in between. The CDR3 DNA is TGTGCCAGCAGCTTATATCTCCAGATGAACACTGAAGCTTTCTTT. This encodes CASSLYLQMNTEAFF.

CDR3 nucleotide sequence: TGTGCCAGCAGTTTAAAGAGCTTTCCGGAGACCCAGTACTTC. This sequence encodes CASSLKSFPETQYF. This chain joins TRBV27 and TRBJ2-5; D unresolved. Germline V CDR1 and CDR2: MNHEY, SMNVEV (reference sequence). The V end was cut by 2 bases, the J end by 5 bases, with 12 bases between. The CDR3 is 14 amino acids.

V and J are TRBV5-8 and TRBJ2-7; the match to TRBD2 covers 7 bases. This CDR3 comprises 13 residues. J was trimmed by 2 bases and V by 2 bases; bases with no gene match: 1. Germline-derived CDR1 and CDR2 are SGHTS and YDEGEE. This chain's CDR3 is CASSFRGAYEQYF. In DNA form, the CDR3 reads TGTGCCAGCAGCTTCCGGGGGGCCTACGAGCAGTACTTC.

The V call is TRBV5-1, the J call TRBJ1-1; D is unclear. Looked up from germline, CDR1 is SGHRS and CDR2 is YFSETQ. V lost 0 bases, J lost 2 bases, and 8 bases lay in between. This CDR3 contains 14 residues. The CDR3 DNA reads TGCGCCAGCAGCTTGGATCCTAGCAACACTGAAGCTTTCTTT. Its translation is CASSLDPSNTEAFF.

The V and J genes are TRBV5-1 and TRBJ1-1; D unclear. CDR3 size: 14 residues. Germline V gene data show CDR1 as SGHRS and CDR2 as YFSETQ. The V end was cut by 0 bases, the J end by 1 base, with 7 bases between. As DNA, the CDR3 is TGCGCCAGCAGCTTGGCAATGGCGAACACTGAAGCTTTCTTT. Encoded protein: CASSLAMANTEAFF. The complete variable domain, with remaining parts taken from reference TRBV5-1 and TRBJ1-1, reads KAGVTQTPRYLIKTRGQQVTLSCSPISGHRSVSWYQQTPGQGLQFLFEYFSETQRNKGNFPGRFSGRQFSNSRSEMNVSTLELGDSALYLCASSLAMANTEAFFGQGTRLTVV.

The chain uses TRBV9 and TRBJ2-7, with D perhaps TRBD1 (6 bases). V dropped 4 bases and J dropped 4 bases, with 12 bases sitting between them. The CDR3 has 13 residues. Germline CDR1 and CDR2: SGDLS and YYNGEE. The CDR3 sequence: CASSPGQIYEQYF. The CDR3 DNA is TGTGCCAGCAGCCCCGGACAGATTTACGAGCAGTACTTC.

This chain links TRBV7-5 with TRBJ1-1; the table's D call, TRBD1, was not checked against the DNA. TRBV7-5 is assigned pseudogene status. CDR3 length equals 17 residues. CDR3 in amino acids: CARSDLTRHSVDTEAFF. The CDR3 DNA reads TGTGCCAGAAGTGACCTCACGAGACACTCTGTCGACACTGAAGCTTTCTTT.

CDR3 sequence: CAGGESNQPQHF. The CDR3 bases are TGTGCCGGGGGGGAGAGCAATCAGCCCCAGCATTTT. The gene calls are TRBV2 and TRBJ1-5; tentatively, D is TRBD1 (5 bases). V was shortened by 11 bases and J by 1 base, with 9 bases between the two germline ends. Germline V lookup: CDR1 SNHLY, CDR2 FYNNEI. This CDR3 contains 12 residues.

This chain joins TRBV6-6 and TRBJ2-5, with D possibly TRBD2 on 5 matching bases. The better agreement between TRBJ2-7 and the DNA end casts doubt on the J call. Germline CDR1 reads MNHNY; CDR2 reads SVGAGI (reference sequence). The length of the CDR3 is 13 residues. CDR3 DNA: TGTGCCAGCAGTCAGGACTTCACCTACGAGCAGTACTTC. Translated: CASSQDFTYEQYF.

This clone was seen more than once but under ten times. This chain links TRBV6-6 with TRBJ2-2; 11 nucleotides match TRBD2. J was trimmed by 6 bases and V by 9 bases; bases with no gene match: 6. Germline assignment: CDR1 MNHNY and CDR2 SVGAGI (reference sequence). This CDR3 region has 14 residues. CDR3 region: CASTLAGEAGELFF. The CDR3 coding sequence is TGTGCCAGTACACTAGCGGGAGAGGCCGGGGAGCTGTTTTTT.

The chain is built from TRBV11-2 and TRBJ2-7, with D perhaps TRBD2 (6 bases). The germline V gene has CDR1 SGHAT and CDR2 FQNNGV. Trimming cost V 1 base and J 4 bases, with 14 bases left between them. There are 15 residues in the CDR3. CDR3 in DNA: TGTGCCAGCAGCTTAGGGCCGGGAGTTAAGTACGAGCAGTACTTC. Protein sequence: CASSLGPGVKYEQYF. Variable domain in full (rest from reference TRBV11-2 and TRBJ2-7): EAGVAQSPRYKIIEKRQSVAFWCNPISGHATLYWYQQILGQGPKLLIQFQNNGVVDDSQLPKDRFSAERLKGVDSTLKIQPAKLEDSAVYLCASSLGPGVKYEQYFGPGTRLTVT.

The rearrangement links TRBV7-2 to TRBJ2-7, with D possibly matching TRBD2 (6 bases). The ends were cut back, 5 bases at V and 4 bases at J, with 18 bases in the middle. This CDR3 has 15 residues. CDR1 is SGHTA and CDR2 is FQGNSA in the germline V gene. CDR3 sequence (DNA): TGTGCCAGCAGCCCCCGGTGGGCGGCGGGGTACGAGCAGTACTTC. Amino acids: CASSPRWAAGYEQYF.

This chain joins TRBV9 and TRBJ2-3; 8 positions match TRBD2. The CDR3 extends over 15 amino acids. With V trimmed by 3 bases and J by 0 bases, 3 bases remained unmatched. Germline CDR1 is SGDLS and CDR2 is YYNGEE. DNA for the CDR3: TGTGCCAGCAGCGCCGCTAGCGGGAGCACAGATACGCAGTATTTT. Amino acid sequence: CASSAASGSTDTQYF.

This chain joins TRBV2 and TRBJ1-4; 8 bases line up with TRBD1. Germline CDR1 reads SNHLY; CDR2 reads FYNNEI. There are 15 residues in the CDR3. J was trimmed by 7 bases and V by 2 bases; bases with no gene match: 6. The CDR3, as DNA: TGTGCCAGCAGTGAACCAGGGGGCCCATCTGAAAAACTGTTTTTT. Protein sequence: CASSEPGGPSEKLFF. Full variable domain (rest looked up from reference TRBV2 and TRBJ1-4): EPEVTQTPSHQVTQMGQEVILRCVPISNHLYFYWYRQILGQKVEFLVSFYNNEISEKSEIFDDQFSVERPDGSNFTLKIRSTKLEDSAMYFCASSEPGGPSEKLFFGSGTQLSVL.

There are a few counts of this clone. The chain couples TRBV15 to TRBJ1-4; D uncertain. Trimming removed 1 base at V and 8 bases at J, with 8 bases between. Germline loops: CDR1 LNHNV, CDR2 YYDKDF (reference sequence). The CDR3 consists of 13 residues. The CDR3 protein is CATSRVGAEKLFF. As DNA, the CDR3 is TGTGCCACCAGCAGAGTGGGAGCCGAAAAACTGTTTTTT.

A word on this clone: The junction shows a germline mismatch at one end, possibly a read error. This chain connects TRBV2 to TRBJ2-5; TRBD1 is a possible D gene (6 bases). The germline V gene has CDR1 SNHLY and CDR2 FYNNEI. The CDR3 has 14 residues. The CDR3 loop reads CASSEDRIQETQYF. CDR3 sequence (DNA): TGTGCCAGCAGCGAAGACAGGATCCAAGAGACCCAGTACTTC.

The V call is TRBV9, the J call TRBJ2-7; TRBD2 might be the D (6 bases). Trimming removed 3 bases from V and 2 bases from J, with 12 bases in between. CDR3 size: 14 residues. Germline-derived CDR1 and CDR2 are SGDLS and YYNGEE. CDR3 sequence (DNA): TGTGCCAGCAGCGCAGGAGGGGTCACCTACGAGCAGTACTTC. Translated: CASSAGGVTYEQYF.

This chain uses TRBV6-1 with TRBJ1-2; TRBD1 matches 7 bases. Germline trimming cut 6 bases from V and 2 bases from J; bases unmatched to any gene: 3. The CDR3 loop spans 13 amino acids. Germline V gene data show CDR1 as MNHNS and CDR2 as SASEGT. The CDR3 nucleotides read TGTGCCAGCAGCCCGGGACAGAACTATGGCTACACCTTC. Protein product: CASSPGQNYGYTF.

The V call is TRBV28, the J call TRBJ1-3, with D uncertain. The V end lost 5 bases, the J end lost 0 bases, and 8 bases lay between the germline ends. This CDR3 region has 14 residues. Germline V gene sequence: CDR1 MDHEN, CDR2 SYDVKM. As DNA, the CDR3 is TGTGCCAGCAGTGCCGCAGGCTCTGGAAACACCATATATTTT. Translation gives CASSAAGSGNTIYF.

Here the CDR3 reads CAGTSPTYEQYF. The CDR3 DNA sequence: TGTGCCGGGACTAGTCCGACGTACGAGCAGTACTTC. The V call is TRBV30, the J call TRBJ2-7, with 8 bases that match TRBD2. This CDR3 contains 12 residues. The V segment lost 8 bases and the J segment 4 bases; nucleotides outside the gene matches: 7. Germline lookup yields CDR1 GTSNPN and CDR2 SVGIG (reference sequence).

V gene TRBV5-1 combines with J gene TRBJ1-4; D gene ambiguous. Germline V gene sequence: CDR1 SGHRS, CDR2 YFSETQ. The CDR3 loop spans 13 amino acids. V dropped 5 bases and J dropped 8 bases, with 13 bases sitting between them. The CDR3 region is CASSRQADEKLFF. In DNA, the CDR3 is TGCGCCAGCAGTCGCCAGGCTGACGAAAAACTGTTTTTT. Based on the CDR3 plus reference TRBV5-1 and TRBJ1-4, the full variable domain is KAGVTQTPRYLIKTRGQQVTLSCSPISGHRSVSWYQQTPGQGLQFLFEYFSETQRNKGNFPGRFSGRQFSNSRSEMNVSTLELGDSALYLCASSRQADEKLFFGSGTQLSVL.